The subject of this entry is one T cell receptor beta chain. What antigen it recognizes has not been identified. No base qualities exist here, and no much larger clone lies one base off it. Thymus tissue was collected as surgical resects that were removed during corrective cardiac surgery. The donors were immunologically healthy infants in Finland who had open corrective cardiac surgery for congenital heart defects. Thymocytes were freed from the tissue by mechanical means and kept at -70 degrees C as pellets of about 9-30 million cells. Genomic DNA was extracted from frozen cell pellets with a QIAsymphony instrument. Using the immunoSEQ multiplex PCR assay, the TCRB and TCRAD loci were amplified from a standardized quantity of quality-controlled genomic DNA. Amplicons spanned the V(D)J region at a length sufficient to cover the CDR3 and identify V and J genes. Amplicon sequencing was performed on an Illumina platform through the commercial immunoSEQ service. On the authors' methods: Corrections for primer bias and sequencing errors followed previously described methods, while TCRAD and TCRB definitions were based on the IMGT database. Repertoires were analysed with immunoSEQ Analyzer 3.0 and VDJTools, covering basic statistics, V/J segment usage, diversity estimates, rarefaction and pairwise overlap. Diversity was estimated using the Chao1, ChaoE, Efron-Thisted, Shannon and inverse Simpson indices, and was also estimated on datasets down-sampled to the size of the smallest sample. Repertoire overlap used strict matching of CDR3 nucleotide sequence, V gene and J gene, with Jaccard-based multidimensional scaling clustering. The source is immuneACCESS, and TCRdb retained only in-frame sequences with V and J called. Part of the clones is not carried over; for the studies checked, unresolved V genes explain less than half of this, and the remainder is unexplained. D and trimming were read from the DNA, whereas the V and J calls and clone size are those reported in that table. In this sample the table shows about 130,000 clones, more than 90% of which occur a single time. Around 0.025% of the sample is held by the ten biggest clonotypes.

The CDR3 runs 12 amino acids, cysteine and phenylalanine included. The DNA shown is the 36-base CDR3, in frame from base 1. Cut back by 8 bases and 3 bases, the V and J ends lie 11 bases apart. The CDR1 and CDR2 encoded by the germline V gene are MNHEY and SVGAGI. This entry comes from a study of human thymus T cells (TCRdb year 2020). For the study in its entirety: The study used roughly 8 infant thymus samples plus four related peripheral blood samples to characterize TCR alpha and beta repertoires. Donor ages ranging from roughly 6 to 244 days were recorded, and five to seven male and two female infants were included in the cohort. The research as a whole found: Both the thymic and the peripheral blood repertoires appeared to show biased V and J gene segment usage. On average, thymus samples yielded about 810,000 unique TCRB clonotypes, whereas blood samples yielded around 88,000. Highly overlapping thymic TCR repertoires among unrelated individuals were reported in the related research.

The chain is made from TRBV6-5 and TRBJ2-7; the D segment could be TRBD1, given 6 matching bases. The receptor comes from a boy under two years old with a congenital heart defect but otherwise immunologically healthy. The sequenced material came from thymus tissue. The CDR3 region: CASRQAGYEQYF. At the DNA level, the sequence is TGTGCCAGCCGACAGGCAGGCTACGAGCAGTACTTC.